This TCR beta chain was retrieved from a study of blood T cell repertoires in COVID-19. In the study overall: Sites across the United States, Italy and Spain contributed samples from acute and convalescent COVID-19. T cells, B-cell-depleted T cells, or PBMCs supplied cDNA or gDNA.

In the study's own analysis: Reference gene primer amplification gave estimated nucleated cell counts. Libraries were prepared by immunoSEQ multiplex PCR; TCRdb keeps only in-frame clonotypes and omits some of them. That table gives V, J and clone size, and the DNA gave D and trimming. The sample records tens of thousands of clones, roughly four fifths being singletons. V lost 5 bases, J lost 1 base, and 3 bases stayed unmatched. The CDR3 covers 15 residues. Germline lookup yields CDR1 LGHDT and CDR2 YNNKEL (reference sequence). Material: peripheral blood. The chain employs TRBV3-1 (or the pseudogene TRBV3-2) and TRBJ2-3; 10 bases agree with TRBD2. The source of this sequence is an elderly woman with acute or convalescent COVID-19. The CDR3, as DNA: TGTGCCAGCAGCAAGCGGGAGGGCCGCACAGATACGCAGTATTTT. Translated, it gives CASSKREGRTDTQYF.